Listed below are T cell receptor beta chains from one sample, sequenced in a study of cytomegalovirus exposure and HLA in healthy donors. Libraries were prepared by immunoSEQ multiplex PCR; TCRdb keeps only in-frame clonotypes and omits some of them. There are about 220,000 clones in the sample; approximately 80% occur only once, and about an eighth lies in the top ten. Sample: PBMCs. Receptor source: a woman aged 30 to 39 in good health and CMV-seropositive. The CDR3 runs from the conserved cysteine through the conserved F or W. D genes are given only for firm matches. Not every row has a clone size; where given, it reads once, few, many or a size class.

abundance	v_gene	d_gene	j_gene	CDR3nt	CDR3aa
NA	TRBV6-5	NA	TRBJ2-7	TGTGCCAGCAGTTACGAGGACGGTTGGGACGAGCAGTACTTC	CASSYEDGWDEQYF
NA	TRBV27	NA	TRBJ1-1	TGTGCCAGCAGTTTAGGTTCGTATTCCACTGAAGCTTTCTTT	CASSLGSYSTEAFF
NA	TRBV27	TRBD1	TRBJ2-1	TGTGCCAGCAGTGCGGACAGGGGGCTCCGATTGTTCTTC	CASSADRGLRLFF
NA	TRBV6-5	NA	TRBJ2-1	TGTGCCAGCAGTTCTCTGACCCCCAATGAGCAGTTCTTC	CASSSLTPNEQFF
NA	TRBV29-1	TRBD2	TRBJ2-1	TGCAGCGTGGGGGGTAAGGGAGGGTATGGTGGGTACAATGAGCAGTTCTTC	CSVGGKGGYGGYNEQFF
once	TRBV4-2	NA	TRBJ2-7	TGTGCCAGCAGCCAGGATCCCCGGGGGGCGCGGGAGCAGTACTTC	CASSQDPRGAREQYF
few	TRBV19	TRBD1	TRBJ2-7	TGTGCCAGTAGTGGCCGGGACAGGGTTTCCTACGAGCAGTACTTC	CASSGRDRVSYEQYF
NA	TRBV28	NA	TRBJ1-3	TGTGCCAGCAGTTTAGGGGCACTTGGGACTAGGTATGGAAACACCATATATTTT	CASSLGALGTRYGNTIYF
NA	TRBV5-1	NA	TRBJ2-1	TGCGCCAGCAGCTTGGACGCGGGAAGCTACAATGAGCAGTTCTTC	CASSLDAGSYNEQFF
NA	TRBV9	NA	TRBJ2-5	TGTGCCAGCAGCCCAAACGACCGTAGTGCGGAGACCCAGTACTTC	CASSPNDRSAETQYF
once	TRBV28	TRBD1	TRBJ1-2	TGTGCCAGCAGTCCAGGGGGCGCAGGTTATGGCTACACCTTC	CASSPGGAGYGYTF
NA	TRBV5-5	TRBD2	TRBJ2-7	TGTGCCAGCAGCTTGGGACTAGCGGGATCTCACGAGCAGTACTTC	CASSLGLAGSHEQYF
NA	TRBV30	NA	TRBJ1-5	TGTGCCTGGAGTAAAGGGGCGGATAGCAATCAGCCCCAGCATTTT	CAWSKGADSNQPQHF
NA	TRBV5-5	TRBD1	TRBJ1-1	TGTGCCAGCAGCTTGGCCGTATCCGGGACAGGGGGAGCTTTCTTT	CASSLAVSGTGGAFF
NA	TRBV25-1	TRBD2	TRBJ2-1	TGTGCCAGCAGTGATCAGCGGGAGTTCTACAATGAGCAGTTCTTC	CASSDQREFYNEQFF
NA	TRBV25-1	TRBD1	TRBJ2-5	TGTGCCAGCACCAGGACAGGGGGAATAGAGACCCAGTACTTC	CASTRTGGIETQYF
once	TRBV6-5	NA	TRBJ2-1	TGTGCCAGCAGTTACGGGGTTGAGCAGTTCTTC	CASSYGVEQFF
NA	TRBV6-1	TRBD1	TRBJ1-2	TGTGCCAGCAGTGGAGGAGGGGGCGCTGGCTATGGCTACACCTTC	CASSGGGGAGYGYTF
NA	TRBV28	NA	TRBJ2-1	TGTGCCAGCAGTTCCCACTCCGCCGGCTCCTTGGATGAGCAGTTCTTC	CASSSHSAGSLDEQFF
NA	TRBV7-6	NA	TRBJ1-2	TGTGCCAGCAGCGCCTTCAACAGCCGGACCTCGGCCTATGGCTACACCTTC	CASSAFNSRTSAYGYTF
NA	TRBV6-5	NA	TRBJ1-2	TGTGCCAGCAGTTACTCGGCAGGGATTAACTATGGCTACACCTTC	CASSYSAGINYGYTF
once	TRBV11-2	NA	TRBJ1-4	TGTGCCAGCAGCTTTGGGACCGCCACTAATGAAAAACTGTTTTTT	CASSFGTATNEKLFF
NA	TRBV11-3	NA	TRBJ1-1	TGTGCCAGCAGCAGGGGAGCAGGGAAAAACACTGAAGCTTTCTTT	CASSRGAGKNTEAFF
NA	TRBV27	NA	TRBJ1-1	TGTGCCAGCAGTGCGGGGGGAGGCCCGAACACTGAAGCTTTCTTT	CASSAGGGPNTEAFF
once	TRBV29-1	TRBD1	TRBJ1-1	TGCAGCGGGGGGACAGGGACCACTGAAGCTTTCTTT	CSGGTGTTEAFF
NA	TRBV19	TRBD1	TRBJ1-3	TGTGCCAGTAGTAGAGGGACAGGGGGCCTCTCTGGAAACACCATATATTTT	CASSRGTGGLSGNTIYF
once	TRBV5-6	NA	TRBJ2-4	TGTGCCAGCACCGGACAGCTTGCCACCAAAAACATTCAGTACTTC	CASTGQLATKNIQYF
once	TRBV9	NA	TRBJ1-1	TGTGCCAGCAGCGTCGAGGGAGGGGACACTGAAGCTTTCTTT	CASSVEGGDTEAFF
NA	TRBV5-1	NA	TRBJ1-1	TGCGCCAGCAGCCAATCAGGGTCCCCGAACACTGAAGCTTTCTTT	CASSQSGSPNTEAFF
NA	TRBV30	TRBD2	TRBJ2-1	TGTGCCTGCGGGACTAGCGGGAGTAACGCTTACAATGAGCAGTTCTTC	CACGTSGSNAYNEQFF
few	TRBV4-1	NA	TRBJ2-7	TGCGCCAGCAGCCAAGGCCTGAGCTACGAGCAGTACTTC	CASSQGLSYEQYF
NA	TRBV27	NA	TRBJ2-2	TGTGCCAGCAGTTACGAGCCGGGACCTGGGCCGGGGGAGCTGTTTTTT	CASSYEPGPGPGELFF
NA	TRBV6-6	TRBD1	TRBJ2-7	TGTGCCAGCAGGAGACAGGGGGCGCATGACGAGCAGTACTTC	CASRRQGAHDEQYF
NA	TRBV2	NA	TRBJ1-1	TGTGCCAGCACTGAAGGGGGCTTT	CASTEGGF
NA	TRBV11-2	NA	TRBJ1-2	TGTGCCAGCAGCCCAATGTGGGGAGCTTGGCATGGCTACACCTTC	CASSPMWGAWHGYTF
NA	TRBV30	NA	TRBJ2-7	TGTGCCTGGAGCGCCGGACATTTTTACACCTACGAGCAGTACTTC	CAWSAGHFYTYEQYF
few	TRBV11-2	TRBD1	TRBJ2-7	TGTGCCAGCAGCTTAGATAGGGGGCTCCCCTACGAGCAGTACTTC	CASSLDRGLPYEQYF
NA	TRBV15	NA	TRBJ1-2	TGTGCCACCAGCGGGGACCGCTACCTTGGGGGCTACACCTTC	CATSGDRYLGGYTF
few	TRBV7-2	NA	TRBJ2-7	TGTGCCAGCAGCTCCGAGAGAGGGGCGGCCTACGAGCAGTACTTC	CASSSERGAAYEQYF
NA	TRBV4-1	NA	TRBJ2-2	TGCGCCAGCAGCCCAGCGCCCTCGGGCACCGGGGAGCTGTTTTTT	CASSPAPSGTGELFF
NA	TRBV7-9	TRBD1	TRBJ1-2	TGTGCCAGCAGCCGGGGACAGCCCAACTATGGCTACACCTTC	CASSRGQPNYGYTF
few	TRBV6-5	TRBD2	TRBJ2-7	TGTGCCAGCAGTTACGGCGGGAGAGGGTCTTACGAGCAGTACTTC	CASSYGGRGSYEQYF
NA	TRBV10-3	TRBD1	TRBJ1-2	TGTGCCAGTGGGACAGGGGGCAACCCTAACTATGGCTACACCTTC	CASGTGGNPNYGYTF
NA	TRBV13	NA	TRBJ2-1	TGTGCCAGCAGCTTAGGGGGGACATACAATGAGCAGTTCTTC	CASSLGGTYNEQFF
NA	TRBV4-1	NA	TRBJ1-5	TGCGCCAGCAGCCAAGATGCCCGTGATCAGCCCCAGCATTTT	CASSQDARDQPQHF
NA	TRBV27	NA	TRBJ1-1	TGTGCCAGCAGTCCCTCCGAGGGGGACACACAGACCAAAGCTTTCTTT	CASSPSEGDTQTKAFF
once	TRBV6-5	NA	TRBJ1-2	TGTGCCAGCAGCTCTATGGGCAGAAACTATGGCTACACCTTC	CASSSMGRNYGYTF
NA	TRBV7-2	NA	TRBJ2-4	TGTGCCAGCAGCTTCCTAGCCAAAAACATTCAGTACTTC	CASSFLAKNIQYF
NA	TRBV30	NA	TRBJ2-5	TGTGCCTGGAGTGTACGGGCAGATCAAGAGACCCAGTACTTC	CAWSVRADQETQYF
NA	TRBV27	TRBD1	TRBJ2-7	TGTGCCAGCAGTTCGAAACAGGGGTGGCACGAGCAGTACTTC	CASSSKQGWHEQYF
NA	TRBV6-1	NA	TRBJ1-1	TGTGCCAGCAGGAGCAGGGATAGTTGGACTGAAGCTTTCTTT	CASRSRDSWTEAFF
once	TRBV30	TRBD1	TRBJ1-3	TGTGCCTGGAACACAGGGGATTTTGGAAACACCATATATTTT	CAWNTGDFGNTIYF
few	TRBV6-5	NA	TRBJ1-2	TGTGCCAGCAGTTACTCCCGGGGTTTGGGGGGCTACACCTTC	CASSYSRGLGGYTF
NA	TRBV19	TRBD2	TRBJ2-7	TGTGCCAGTAGTTCGACTAGCGGATACTACGAGCAGTACTTC	CASSSTSGYYEQYF
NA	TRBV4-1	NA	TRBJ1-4	TGCGCCAGCAGCCAAGTATGGGCAACTAATGAAAAACTGTTTTTT	CASSQVWATNEKLFF
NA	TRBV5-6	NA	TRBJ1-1	TGTGCCAGCAGCTTGGAGCGGGGGCGGGGATCGAACACTGAAGCTTTCTTT	CASSLERGRGSNTEAFF
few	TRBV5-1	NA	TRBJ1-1	TGCGCCAGCAGAAGTTGGGGTGGCACTGAAGCTTTCTTT	CASRSWGGTEAFF